The 6 T cell receptor beta chains in this list originate from one sample, sequenced in a study of T cell changes during pregnancy in multiple sclerosis. Method: immunoSEQ multiplex PCR; TCRdb's copy keeps in-frame clones and lacks some. Of over 90,000 clones in the sample, 90% were seen once. The source was peripheral blood, collected in the second trimester of pregnancy. These receptor sequences come from a female donor in good health, enrolled as a control in a pregnancy study.

The J gene is TRBJ2-2, the V gene TRBV25-1; D not resolved. This CDR3 has 15 amino acids. Germline CDR1 reads MGHDK; CDR2 reads SYGVNS. V gave up 2 bases and J gave up 3 bases, with 10 bases separating them. The CDR3, as DNA: TGTGCCAGCAGTGAAATGAGGAAGGACACCGGGGAGCTGTTTTTT. Protein product: CASSEMRKDTGELFF.

V usage is TRBV2 and J usage is TRBJ2-1, with D perhaps matching TRBD1 (5 bases). Germline CDR1 reads SNHLY; CDR2 reads FYNNEI. V lost 7 bases and J 0 bases, leaving 16 bases between the germline ends. This CDR3 region has 16 residues. The CDR3 spells CASKDNRRSSYNEQFF. The CDR3 coding sequence is TGTGCCAGCAAAGACAACAGGCGGAGCTCCTACAATGAGCAGTTCTTC. The full variable domain, rest sourced from reference TRBV2 and TRBJ2-1, is EPEVTQTPSHQVTQMGQEVILRCVPISNHLYFYWYRQILGQKVEFLVSFYNNEISEKSEIFDDQFSVERPDGSNFTLKIRSTKLEDSAMYFCASKDNRRSSYNEQFFGPGTRLTVL.

The chain is built from TRBV27 and TRBJ1-1, with D tentatively TRBD1 (6 bases). The germline CDR1 and CDR2 sequences are MNHEY and SMNVEV (reference sequence). V dropped 8 bases and J dropped 4 bases, with 11 bases sitting between them. CDR3 length: 12 residues. Here the CDR3 DNA reads TGTGCCAGCTTTAGGGGGGGCACTGAAGCTTTCTTT. Its translation: CASFRGGTEAFF.

The J gene is TRBJ2-5, the V gene TRBV7-2, with 9 bases matching TRBD2. This CDR3 region has 16 residues. Trimming cost V 2 bases and J 5 bases; bases outside gene matches: 9. Germline V CDR1 and CDR2: SGHTA, FQGNSA. In nucleotides, the CDR3 is TGTGCCAGCAGCTTAATCCTGGCGGGAGGGATGGAGACCCAGTACTTC. It codes for CASSLILAGGMETQYF.

This chain connects TRBV21-1 to TRBJ1-2; the D segment call TRBD1 is taken from the table without a DNA check. TRBV21-1 is termed a pseudogene. The CDR3 is made up of 15 amino acids. CDR3 in DNA: TGTGCCAGCAGCAAATGTCACAGGGGGTGTAGTGGCTACACCTTC. This encodes CASSKCHRGCSGYTF.

The chain employs TRBV9 and TRBJ1-6; maybe TRBD1 (5 bases). Germline V lookup: CDR1 SGDLS, CDR2 YYNGEE. Deletions cut 0 bases from V and 0 bases from J, with 13 bases between. There are 18 residues in the CDR3. This chain's CDR3 is CASSVGGQLSSYNSPLHF. Here the CDR3 DNA reads TGTGCCAGCAGCGTAGGCGGACAACTGAGCTCCTATAATTCACCCCTCCACTTT.